One T cell receptor (beta chain) is described in this entry. This sample is part of a study of blood T cell repertoires in COVID-19. For the study at large: Acute and convalescent COVID-19 samples came from the United States, Italy and Spain. T cells, B-cell-depleted T cells, or PBMCs supplied cDNA or gDNA.

The method was immunoSEQ multiplex PCR; TCRdb's version includes in-frame clones alone and lacks a portion of them. Of some 220,000 clones listed, nearly 90% are singletons. The CDR3 contains 12 residues. V was clipped by 3 bases and J by 10 bases, with 12 bases between them. Germline V gene lookup returns CDR1 LGHDT and CDR2 YNNKEL (reference sequence). This receptor was taken from a young woman who had recovered from COVID-19. The V gene is TRBV3-1 (or the pseudogene TRBV3-2), the J gene TRBJ1-1; the D gene is possibly TRBD1 (6 bases). The material sequenced was peripheral blood. CDR3 sequence reads: CASSQRGSGAFF. Here the CDR3 DNA reads TGTGCCAGCAGCCAGAGGGGGAGCGGAGCTTTCTTT.